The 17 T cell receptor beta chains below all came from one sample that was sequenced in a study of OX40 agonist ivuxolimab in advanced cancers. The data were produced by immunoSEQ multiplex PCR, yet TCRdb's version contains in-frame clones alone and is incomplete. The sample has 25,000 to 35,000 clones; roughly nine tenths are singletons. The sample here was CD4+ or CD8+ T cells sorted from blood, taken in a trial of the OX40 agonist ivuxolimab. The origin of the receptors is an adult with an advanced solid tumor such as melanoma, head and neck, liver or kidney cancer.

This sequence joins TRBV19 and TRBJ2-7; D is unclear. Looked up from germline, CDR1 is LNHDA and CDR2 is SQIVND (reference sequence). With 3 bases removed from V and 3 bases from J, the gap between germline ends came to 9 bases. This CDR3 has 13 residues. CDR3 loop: CASSMDGHYEQYF. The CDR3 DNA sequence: TGTGCCAGTAGTATGGACGGGCACTACGAGCAGTACTTC.

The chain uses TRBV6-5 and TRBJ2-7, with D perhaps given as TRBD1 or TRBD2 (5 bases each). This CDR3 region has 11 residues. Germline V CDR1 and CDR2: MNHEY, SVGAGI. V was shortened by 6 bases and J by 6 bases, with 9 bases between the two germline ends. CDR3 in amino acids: CASSPGTEQYF. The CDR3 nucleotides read TGTGCCAGCAGCCCCGGGACCGAGCAGTACTTC.

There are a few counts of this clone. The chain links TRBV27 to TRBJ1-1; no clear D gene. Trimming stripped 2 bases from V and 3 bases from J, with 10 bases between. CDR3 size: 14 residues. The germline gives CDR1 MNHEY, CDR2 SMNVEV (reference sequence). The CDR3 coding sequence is TGTGCCAGCAGTTTAGGCCCTAGGGACACTGAAGCTTTCTTT. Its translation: CASSLGPRDTEAFF.

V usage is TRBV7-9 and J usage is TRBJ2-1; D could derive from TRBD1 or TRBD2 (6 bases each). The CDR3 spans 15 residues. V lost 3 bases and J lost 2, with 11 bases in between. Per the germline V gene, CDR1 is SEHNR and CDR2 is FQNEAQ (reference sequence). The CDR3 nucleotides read TGTGCCAGCAGCTTGAATAGGGGGGCCTACAATGAGCAGTTCTTC. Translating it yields CASSLNRGAYNEQFF.

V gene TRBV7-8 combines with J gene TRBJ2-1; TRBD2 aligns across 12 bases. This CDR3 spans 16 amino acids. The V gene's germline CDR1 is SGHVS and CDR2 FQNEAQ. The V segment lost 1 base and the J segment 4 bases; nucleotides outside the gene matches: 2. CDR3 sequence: CASSLELAGGYNEQFF. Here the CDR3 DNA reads TGTGCCAGCAGCTTAGAACTAGCGGGAGGTTACAATGAGCAGTTCTTC.

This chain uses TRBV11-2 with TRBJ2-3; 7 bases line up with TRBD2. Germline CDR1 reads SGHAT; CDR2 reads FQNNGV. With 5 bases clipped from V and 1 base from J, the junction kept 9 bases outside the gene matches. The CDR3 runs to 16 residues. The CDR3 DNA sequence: TGTGCCAGCAGCCCCGGATATGCGGGGGGCACAGATACGCAGTATTTT. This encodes CASSPGYAGGTDTQYF.

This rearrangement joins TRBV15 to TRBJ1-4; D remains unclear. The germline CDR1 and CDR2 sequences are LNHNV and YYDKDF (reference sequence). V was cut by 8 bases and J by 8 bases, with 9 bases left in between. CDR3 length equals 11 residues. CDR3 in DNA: TGTGCCACCGCCATGGGGGAAAAACTGTTTTTT. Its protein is CATAMGEKLFF.

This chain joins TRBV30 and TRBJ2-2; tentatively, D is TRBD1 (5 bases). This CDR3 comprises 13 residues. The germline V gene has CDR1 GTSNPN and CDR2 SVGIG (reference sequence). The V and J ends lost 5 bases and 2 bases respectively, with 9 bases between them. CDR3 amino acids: CAWGWTNTGELFF. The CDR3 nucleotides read TGTGCCTGGGGTTGGACAAACACCGGGGAGCTGTTTTTT.

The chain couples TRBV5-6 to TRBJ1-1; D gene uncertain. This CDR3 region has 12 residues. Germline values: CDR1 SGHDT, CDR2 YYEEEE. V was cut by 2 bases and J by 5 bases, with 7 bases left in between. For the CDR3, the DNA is TGTGCCAGCAGCTTCCGAGGGACTGAAGCTTTCTTT. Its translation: CASSFRGTEAFF.

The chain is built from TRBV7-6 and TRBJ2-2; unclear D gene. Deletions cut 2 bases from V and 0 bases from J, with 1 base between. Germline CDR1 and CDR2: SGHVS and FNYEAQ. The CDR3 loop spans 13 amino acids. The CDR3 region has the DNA TGTGCCAGCAGCTTAACGAACACCGGGGAGCTGTTTTTT. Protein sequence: CASSLTNTGELFF.

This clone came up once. The CDR3 reads CSVEGYAGGPGANVLTF. The CDR3 region has the DNA TGCAGCGTTGAAGGCTATGCTGGGGGGCCTGGGGCCAACGTCCTGACTTTC. The chain has TRBV29-1 and TRBJ2-6; tentatively, D is TRBD1 or TRBD2 (6 bases each). Germline V gives CDR1 SQVTM, CDR2 ANQGSEA. There are 17 residues in the CDR3. With 1 base removed from V and 2 bases from J, the gap between germline ends came to 15 bases. The variable domain in full, completed from reference TRBV29-1 and TRBJ2-6, reads SAVISQKPSRDICQRGTSLTIQCQVDSQVTMMFWYRQQPGQSLTLIATANQGSEATYESGFVIDKFPISRPNLTFSTLTVSNMSPEDSSIYLCSVEGYAGGPGANVLTFGAGSRLTVL.

The CDR3, as DNA: TGTGCCAGCAGTGCATCCGGGACTAGCGGGAGGGCCTGGGACAATGAGCAGTTCTTC. Protein sequence: CASSASGTSGRAWDNEQFF. This chain links TRBV6-4 with TRBJ2-1, with 16 positions matching TRBD2. Germline V gene lookup returns CDR1 MRHNA and CDR2 SNTAGT. The ends lost 4 bases at V and 5 bases at J; junction bases unmatched: 11. The CDR3 runs 19 residues.

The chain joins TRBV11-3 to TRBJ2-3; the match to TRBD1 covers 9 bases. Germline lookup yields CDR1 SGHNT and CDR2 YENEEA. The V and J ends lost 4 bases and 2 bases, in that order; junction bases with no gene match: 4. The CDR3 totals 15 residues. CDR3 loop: CASSSWTGDTDTQYF. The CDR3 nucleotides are TGTGCCAGCAGCTCGTGGACAGGGGACACAGATACGCAGTATTTT.

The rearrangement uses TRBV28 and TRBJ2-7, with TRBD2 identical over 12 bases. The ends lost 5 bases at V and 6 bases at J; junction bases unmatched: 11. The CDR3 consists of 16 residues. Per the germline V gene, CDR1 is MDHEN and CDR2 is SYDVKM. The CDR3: CASSPRTSGNKGEQYF. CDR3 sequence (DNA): TGTGCCAGCAGTCCCCGGACTAGCGGGAACAAAGGCGAGCAGTACTTC.

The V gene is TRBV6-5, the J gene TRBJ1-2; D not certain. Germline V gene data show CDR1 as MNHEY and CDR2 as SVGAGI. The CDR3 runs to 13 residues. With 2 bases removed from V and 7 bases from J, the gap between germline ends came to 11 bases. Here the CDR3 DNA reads TGTGCCAGCAGTTACGGGCGACGGGGTGGCTACACCTTC. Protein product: CASSYGRRGGYTF.

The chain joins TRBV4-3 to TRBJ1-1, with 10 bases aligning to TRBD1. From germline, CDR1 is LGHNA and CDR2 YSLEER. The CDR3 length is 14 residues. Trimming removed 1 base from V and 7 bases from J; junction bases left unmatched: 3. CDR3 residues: CASSQVGQGFEAFF. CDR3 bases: TGCGCCAGCAGCCAAGTGGGACAGGGGTTTGAAGCTTTCTTT.

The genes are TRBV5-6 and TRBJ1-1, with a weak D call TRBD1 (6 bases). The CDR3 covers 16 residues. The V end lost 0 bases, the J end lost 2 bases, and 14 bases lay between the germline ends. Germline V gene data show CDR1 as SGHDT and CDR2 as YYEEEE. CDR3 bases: TGTGCCAGCAGCTTGGTCGGGACAAGAATCAACACTGAAGCTTTCTTT. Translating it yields CASSLVGTRINTEAFF.